The 26 T cell receptor beta chains below were found in one sample sequenced in a study of T-cell reconstitution after alpha-beta-depleted transplantation in children. Preparation of the TCRbeta library used unique molecular identifiers. TCRdb processed the PCR reads anew with MiXCR; each CDR3 protein has one entry. Among 300,000 to 350,000 distinct CDR3 sequences listed, 20% to 30% were seen once. Sequenced here: PBMCs, mostly from graft donor cells, sampled 180 days after TCRalphabeta/CD19-depleted stem cell transplant. The receptor set was obtained from a male patient younger than 18 who had a stem cell transplant for acute lymphoblastic leukemia, so the T cells may come from the graft donor.

As for this clonotype: The CDR3 end shows no conserved phenylalanine or tryptophan, and so a read error is likely. The chain is built from TRBV5-6 and TRBJ2-1; D gene unclear. V was clipped by 6 bases and J by 5 bases, with 12 bases between them. The CDR3 length is 13 residues. Germline CDR1 reads SGHDT; CDR2 reads YYEEEE. CDR3 residues: CASNPLNDNEQFV. DNA for the CDR3: TGTGCCAGCAACCCTCTTAATGACAATGAGCAGTTCGTC.

The V call is TRBV4-2, the J call TRBJ2-2, with D perhaps assigned TRBD1 or TRBD2 (6 bases each). The germline gives CDR1 LGHNA, CDR2 YNFKEQ. The CDR3 is made up of 17 amino acids. V was clipped by 3 bases and J by 5 bases, with 19 bases between them. CDR3 bases: TGTGCCAGCAGCCAGCCCGGTGGGGGGCTGAGAACCGGGGAGCTGTTTTTT. This codes for CASSQPGGGLRTGELFF.

At least ten counts were recorded for this clonotype. The chain uses TRBV12-3 or TRBV12-4 and TRBJ2-7, with D tentatively TRBD2 (5 bases). The V end lost 6 bases, the J end lost 7 bases, and 13 bases lay between the germline ends. This CDR3 comprises 12 residues. Written as DNA, the CDR3 is TGTGCCAGCAGGGGCTGGACGGGAGAGCAGTACTTC. The encoded protein is CASRGWTGEQYF.

J is TRBJ2-7 and V is TRBV11-2; 8 bases match TRBD1. V lost 0 bases, J lost 2 bases, and 12 bases stayed unmatched. The CDR3 contains 18 residues. Germline loops: CDR1 SGHAT, CDR2 FQNNGV. The DNA for the CDR3 is TGTGCCAGCAGCTTAGATTTTCCCCCGGACAGGGAGCCCTACGAGCAGTACTTC. This codes for CASSLDFPPDREPYEQYF.

This clonotype came up many times. The J gene is TRBJ1-2, the V gene TRBV29-1; D uncertain. Germline assignment: CDR1 SQVTM and CDR2 ANQGSEA. The ends were cut back, 4 bases at V and 2 bases at J, with 5 bases in the middle. This CDR3 comprises 11 residues. The CDR3 nucleotides read TGCAGCGTTGGCAGGAACTATGGCTACACCTTC. Translation: CSVGRNYGYTF.

The chain has TRBV4-1 and TRBJ2-7; D remains ambiguous. The CDR3 loop spans 13 amino acids. The germline V gene has CDR1 MGHRA and CDR2 YSYEKL. Deletions cut 4 bases from V and 2 bases from J, with 9 bases between. Written as DNA, the CDR3 is TGCGCCAGCAGCCGGAATCCGACCTACGAGCAGTACTTC. Translated, it gives CASSRNPTYEQYF.

This rearrangement joins TRBV12-3 or TRBV12-4 to TRBJ2-5, with D tentatively TRBD2 (7 bases). Trimming stripped 6 bases from V and 5 bases from J, with 13 bases between. There are 13 residues in the CDR3. The CDR3 sequence is CASRLGGEETQYF. The DNA for the CDR3 is TGTGCCAGCAGACTAGGGGGGGAGGAGACCCAGTACTTC.

In its sample, this clonotype was seen a few times. The V gene is TRBV5-1, the J gene TRBJ2-7; 7 nucleotides line up with TRBD1. V lost 0 bases and J lost 3; bases outside the gene matches: 12. Germline assignment: CDR1 SGHRS and CDR2 YFSETQ. The CDR3 is 17 residues long. This CDR3 is CASSLEFERGGHYEQYF. The CDR3 DNA reads TGCGCCAGCAGCTTGGAATTTGAACGAGGGGGCCACTACGAGCAGTACTTC.

This clonotype came up a few times. The gene calls are TRBV12-3 or TRBV12-4 and TRBJ2-7; 9 positions agree with TRBD1. This CDR3 has 14 amino acids. The V and J ends lost 8 bases and 6 bases, in that order; junction bases with no gene match: 11. The DNA for the CDR3 is TGTGCCAGCCGCGCCGGGACAGGGCGTTCCGAGCAGTACTTC. Protein sequence: CASRAGTGRSEQYF.

A few counts support this clonotype. The gene calls are TRBV7-6 and TRBJ2-1; 8 bases align to TRBD2. Trimming took 7 bases from V and 6 from J; bases not matched to a gene: 8. Germline V lookup: CDR1 SGHVS, CDR2 FNYEAQ. The CDR3 length is 14 residues. The DNA of the CDR3 is TGTGCCAGCACCGTGCTCGGGGGGGTCAATGAGCAGTTCTTC. This gives the protein CASTVLGGVNEQFF.

This clonotype was observed a few times. V gene TRBV9 combines with J gene TRBJ2-5, with D perhaps matching TRBD1 or TRBD2 (5 bases each). V shed 3 bases and J shed 7 bases, with 22 bases lying between them. Germline V CDR1 and CDR2: SGDLS, YYNGEE. The CDR3 is made up of 16 amino acids. CDR3 loop: CASSAGAGTPKGTQYF. The CDR3 DNA sequence: TGTGCCAGCAGCGCTGGGGCCGGGACCCCGAAGGGGACCCAGTACTTC.

V usage is TRBV28 and J usage is TRBJ1-2; weak D call: TRBD1 (6 bases). The V and J ends lost 7 bases and 6 bases respectively, with 21 bases between them. The CDR3 is 15 amino acids. CDR1 and CDR2 from the germline V gene are MDHEN and SYDVKM. The CDR3 DNA follows: TGTGCCAGCACCCCCATGGCCAGGGGAAGGAATGGCTACACCTTC. Protein product: CASTPMARGRNGYTF.

Only a few counts were recorded for this clonotype. This chain links TRBV19 with TRBJ2-1; TRBD2 might be the D (6 bases). This CDR3 comprises 15 residues. Germline values: CDR1 LNHDA, CDR2 SQIVND (reference sequence). V lost 5 bases and J lost 1, with 12 bases in between. The CDR3 reads CASSVSGPSYNEQFF. The CDR3, as DNA: TGTGCCAGTAGTGTAAGCGGGCCTTCCTACAATGAGCAGTTCTTC.

The chain uses TRBV7-3 and TRBJ1-2, with D tentatively TRBD1 (5 bases). Trimming cost V 5 bases and J 5 bases, with 12 bases left between them. The CDR3 totals 13 residues. CDR1 SGHTA and CDR2 FQGTGA come from the germline V gene. CDR3 region: CASSDDGGYGYTF. As DNA, the CDR3 is TGTGCCAGCAGCGACGATGGGGGGTATGGCTACACCTTC.

This clonotype turned up a few times. The rearrangement uses TRBV10-2 and TRBJ1-2; no clear D. V was shortened by 8 bases and J by 2 bases, with 18 bases between the two germline ends. CDR1 and CDR2 from the germline V gene are WSHSY and SAAADI. CDR3 size: 15 residues. The CDR3 DNA is TGCGCCAGCCTTCCCCGATCTACTCGCAACTATGGCTACACCTTC. This codes for CASLPRSTRNYGYTF.

CDR3 sequence reads: CASSRFEGGSSEAFF. The CDR3 DNA reads TGTGCCAGCAGTAGATTCGAAGGGGGGTCCTCTGAAGCTTTCTTT. This sequence joins TRBV6-1 and TRBJ1-1; TRBD1 might be the D (6 bases). Germline CDR1 is MNHNS and CDR2 is SASEGT. V lost 5 bases, J lost 6 bases, and 19 bases lay in between. This CDR3 is 15 amino acids long.

The V gene is TRBV20-1, the J gene TRBJ2-7; 10 bases map to TRBD2. The length of the CDR3 is 15 residues. Trimming removed 3 bases from V and 3 bases from J; junction bases left unmatched: 8. Germline-derived CDR1 and CDR2 are DFQATT and SNEGSKA (reference sequence). The CDR3 sequence is CSARRPGLAIYEQYF. CDR3 DNA: TGCAGTGCTAGGCGGCCGGGACTAGCGATCTACGAGCAGTACTTC.

In its sample, this clonotype was seen many times. This sequence joins TRBV12-3 or TRBV12-4 and TRBJ2-7, with D hard to call. The V and J ends lost 5 bases and 6 bases respectively, with 11 bases between them. This CDR3 comprises 12 residues. The CDR3 loop is CASSPYNLEQYF. CDR3 DNA: TGTGCCAGCAGTCCCTATAACCTCGAGCAGTACTTC.

The CDR3 DNA reads as TGTGCCAGCAGTCGGGCCCAAACAGGGCTACCACATGGCTACACCTTC. As protein: CASSRAQTGLPHGYTF. The chain combines TRBV12-3 or TRBV12-4 with TRBJ1-2, with a tentative D call TRBD1 (6 bases). The ends were cut back, 5 bases at V and 6 bases at J, with 22 bases in the middle. The CDR3 runs 16 residues.

This rearrangement joins TRBV6-1 to TRBJ2-7; 7 bases match TRBD2. This CDR3 contains 15 residues. Trimming took 6 bases from V and 0 from J; bases not matched to a gene: 8. From germline, CDR1 is MNHNS and CDR2 SASEGT. CDR3 sequence reads: CASRRDGRPSYEQYF. CDR3 DNA sequence: TGTGCCAGCAGAAGGGACGGGAGGCCCTCCTACGAGCAGTACTTC.

The chain carries TRBV12-3 or TRBV12-4 and TRBJ2-7; D gene ambiguous. The CDR3 is 13 amino acids. Trimming took off 5 bases at V and 2 bases at J, with 10 bases between the two ends. The CDR3 protein is CASSPGFTYEQYF. The CDR3 DNA reads as TGTGCCAGCAGTCCCGGGTTTACCTACGAGCAGTACTTC.

V gene TRBV7-8 combines with J gene TRBJ2-4; 9 bases are a match to TRBD2. The trim removed 3 bases at V and 6 bases at J, leaving 3 bases unmatched. Per the germline V gene, CDR1 is SGHVS and CDR2 is FQNEAQ. CDR3 length: 14 residues. In nucleotides, the CDR3 is TGTGCCAGCAGCTTCGGAGCGGGAGGAAACATTCAGTACTTC. Its translation is CASSFGAGGNIQYF.

This clonotype was seen only a few times. The chain recombines TRBV7-3 with TRBJ2-3; 8 bases are a match to TRBD2. Germline V gene data show CDR1 as SGHTA and CDR2 as FQGTGA. The CDR3 sequence is 14 residues long. V lost 2 bases and J lost 9; bases outside the gene matches: 7. The CDR3 coding sequence is TGTGCCAGCAGCTTATACGGAGCGGGAGAAACGCAGTATTTT. Translating gives CASSLYGAGETQYF. The full variable domain, completed using reference TRBV7-3 and TRBJ2-3, is GAGVSQTPSNKVTEKGKYVELRCDPISGHTALYWYRQSLGQGPEFLIYFQGTGAADDSGLPNDRFFAVRPEGSVSTLKIQRTERGDSAVYLCASSLYGAGETQYFGPGTRLTVL.

Many counts were recorded for this clonotype. The rearrangement uses TRBV15 and TRBJ2-1; D uncertain. CDR1 is LNHNV and CDR2 is YYDKDF in the germline V gene (reference sequence). The CDR3 is 13 amino acids. Trimming took off 0 bases at V and 15 bases at J, with 15 bases between the two ends. CDR3 protein: CATSRDGASLPFF. CDR3 DNA sequence: TGTGCCACCAGCAGAGATGGTGCGTCGTTGCCGTTCTTC.

This clonotype has a count of ten or more. One end of the junction fails to match germline, which may point to a read error. The chain couples TRBV5-1 to TRBJ2-7; no clear D. The CDR3 runs 13 residues. The germline V gene has CDR1 SGHRS and CDR2 YFSETQ. CDR3: CASSLRSSYEQYF. In DNA, the CDR3 is TGTGCCAGCAGCTTGCGCAGCTCCTACGAGCAGTACTTC.

The rearrangement links TRBV15 to TRBJ2-2; TRBD2 aligns across 10 bases. The trim removed 5 bases at V and 5 bases at J, leaving 2 bases unmatched. The CDR3 spans 14 residues. Per germline, CDR1 LNHNV and CDR2 YYDKDF (reference sequence). CDR3 in amino acids: CATSLAGVTGELFF. CDR3 bases: TGTGCCACCAGCCTAGCGGGAGTTACCGGGGAGCTGTTTTTT.